These 14 T cell receptor beta chains originate from one sample sequenced in a study of post-analysis software for immune sequencing data. Notes on the study in general: Roughly five TRBV segments appeared more often in patients than in controls, and TRBV5-6, TRBV5-1 and TRBV20-1 were among these.

Unique-molecular-identifier-tagged TCR beta cDNA libraries were used. TCRdb itself ran the PCR reads through MiXCR, one entry per CDR3 protein. The data hold hundreds of thousands of distinct CDR3 sequences, with around 27% observed a single time. Which antigens these TCRs recognize remains unknown. Input material: blood. These receptors all stem from a girl under 18 with multiple sclerosis.

This clonotype was observed a handful of times. The chain recombines TRBV5-1 with TRBJ2-3; D gene uncertain. The V end was cut by 5 bases, the J end by 0 bases, with 16 bases between. From germline, CDR1 is SGHRS and CDR2 YFSETQ. The CDR3 covers 16 residues. The CDR3 bases are TGCGCCAGCAGAGACGGACGGGCAGGTAGCACAGATACGCAGTATTTT. Translating gives CASRDGRAGSTDTQYF.

The chain combines TRBV4-3 with TRBJ2-5; D is possibly TRBD1 (5 bases). The CDR3 has 14 residues. The germline CDR1 and CDR2 sequences are LGHNA and YSLEER. Deletions cut 1 base from V and 9 bases from J, with 15 bases between. In DNA, the CDR3 is TGCGCCAGCAGCCAAGGGGTGTGGGGCTGGGCCCAGTACTTC. This sequence encodes CASSQGVWGWAQYF.

The chain carries TRBV20-1 and TRBJ2-1; D is unclear. CDR1 and CDR2 (germline): DFQATT, SNEGSKA (reference sequence). This CDR3 is 17 amino acids long. Trimming stripped 6 bases from V and 4 bases from J, with 25 bases between. For the CDR3, the DNA is TGCAGTGCCTCCCCGGGCCCCACATCTAAGGTTTACAATGAGCAGTTCTTC. Residues: CSASPGPTSKVYNEQFF.

Many counts were recorded for this clonotype. V gene TRBV7-2 combines with J gene TRBJ2-7; D is undetermined. There are 13 residues in the CDR3. Germline V gene lookup returns CDR1 SGHTA and CDR2 FQGNSA. Trimming cost V 2 bases and J 1 base, with 6 bases left between them. The CDR3 loop reads CASSLRRSYEQYF. The CDR3 DNA sequence: TGTGCCAGCAGCTTACGGAGATCCTACGAGCAGTACTTC.

V usage is TRBV10-3 and J usage is TRBJ2-2; D not certain. Germline V gives CDR1 ENHRY, CDR2 SYGVKD. V lost 6 bases and J lost 3, with 8 bases in between. The CDR3 has 13 residues. The CDR3 loop is CAIRATDTGELFF. The CDR3 DNA is TGTGCCATCAGAGCCACAGACACCGGGGAGCTGTTTTTT.

This clonotype was observed a handful of times. The V gene is TRBV5-1, the J gene TRBJ2-5, with 9 bases aligning to TRBD2. Trimming at V came to 4 bases and at J to 3 bases, leaving 4 bases not matched to a gene. The CDR3 covers 14 residues. CDR1 is SGHRS and CDR2 is YFSETQ in the germline V gene. The CDR3 DNA follows: TGCGCCAGCAGCGGCCTAGCGGGAAAAGAGACCCAGTACTTC. It codes for CASSGLAGKETQYF.

This chain connects TRBV5-1 to TRBJ2-7, with a possible D match to TRBD2 (6 bases). The V gene's germline CDR1 is SGHRS and CDR2 YFSETQ. Trimming removed 0 bases at V and 1 base at J, with 14 bases between. This CDR3 is 16 amino acids long. This CDR3 reads CASSLEGTGKSYEQYF. The CDR3, as DNA: TGCGCCAGCAGCTTGGAAGGGACTGGGAAGTCCTACGAGCAGTACTTC.

This clonotype came up many times. This rearrangement joins TRBV20-1 to TRBJ2-5; 9 nucleotides match TRBD2. This CDR3 comprises 16 residues. The trim removed 6 bases at V and 7 bases at J, leaving 18 bases unmatched. Germline CDR1 is DFQATT and CDR2 is SNEGSKA (reference sequence). The CDR3 DNA reads as TGCAGTGCCCGACCGCCGGGACTAGCAAGCAAGAGGACCCAGTACTTC. Amino acid sequence: CSARPPGLASKRTQYF.

The chain uses TRBV20-1 and TRBJ2-4, with D tentatively TRBD2 (6 bases). The length of the CDR3 is 12 residues. V was cut by 6 bases and J by 4 bases, with 10 bases left in between. Looked up from germline, CDR1 is DFQATT and CDR2 is SNEGSKA (reference sequence). The CDR3 DNA follows: TGCAGTGCGAGGGACTGGAAAAACATTCAGTACTTC. Translated: CSARDWKNIQYF.

This clonotype was detected many times. The rearrangement joins TRBV10-2 to TRBJ2-2; no reliable D call. Germline assignment: CDR1 WSHSY and CDR2 SAAADI. V lost 4 bases to trimming and J lost 8 bases, with 5 bases between them. This CDR3 is built from 11 residues. The CDR3 region has the DNA TGCGCCAGCAGTGTAGGTGGGGAGCTGTTTTTT. Encoded protein: CASSVGGELFF.

The genes are TRBV6-2 or TRBV6-3 and TRBJ2-3; tentative D call: TRBD2 (7 bases). The length of the CDR3 is 20 residues. V gave up 0 bases and J gave up 9 bases, with 31 bases separating them. Germline loops: CDR1 MNHEY, CDR2 SVGEGT. In DNA, the CDR3 is TGTGCCAGCAGTTACTCCCCCGGGGGGCGCCCACTGGCGGGAGTAGACACGCAGTATTTT. Residues: CASSYSPGGRPLAGVDTQYF.

This clonotype has a handful of counts. This chain uses TRBV7-9 with TRBJ2-1; 8 bases map to TRBD2. Germline CDR1 and CDR2: SEHNR and FQNEAQ (reference sequence). Germline trimming cut 6 bases from V and 9 bases from J; bases unmatched to any gene: 13. The CDR3 contains 15 residues. CDR3: CASSALHGGAGEQFF. The CDR3 DNA follows: TGTGCCAGCAGTGCCCTCCACGGGGGGGCCGGTGAGCAGTTCTTC.

The genes are TRBV12-3 or TRBV12-4 and TRBJ1-4; weak D call: TRBD1 (6 bases). The CDR3 covers 15 residues. V gave up 6 bases and J gave up 11 bases, with 22 bases separating them. CDR3 loop: CASSPRGGASPKLFF. The DNA for the CDR3 is TGTGCCAGCAGCCCTAGAGGGGGGGCAAGTCCGAAACTGTTTTTT.

This clonotype appeared many times. The J gene is TRBJ1-1, the V gene TRBV29-1; D is unclear. Per the germline V gene, CDR1 is SQVTM and CDR2 is ANQGSEA. This CDR3 spans 12 amino acids. The germline V and J ends were trimmed by 3 bases and 0 bases, with 5 bases remaining between them. The CDR3 DNA is TGCAGCGTTGACTCGGTGAACACTGAAGCTTTCTTT. Protein: CSVDSVNTEAFF.